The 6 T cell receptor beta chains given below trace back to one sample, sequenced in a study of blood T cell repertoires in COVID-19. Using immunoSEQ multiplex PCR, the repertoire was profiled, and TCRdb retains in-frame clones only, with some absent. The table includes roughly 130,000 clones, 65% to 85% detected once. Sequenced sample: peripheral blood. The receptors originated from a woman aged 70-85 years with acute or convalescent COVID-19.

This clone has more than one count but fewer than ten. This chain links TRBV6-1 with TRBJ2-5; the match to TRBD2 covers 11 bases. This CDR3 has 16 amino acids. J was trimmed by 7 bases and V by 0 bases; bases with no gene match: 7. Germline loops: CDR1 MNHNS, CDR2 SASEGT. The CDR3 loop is CASSEALLAGAGTQYF. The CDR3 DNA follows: TGTGCCAGCAGTGAAGCGCTACTAGCGGGGGCAGGGACCCAGTACTTC.

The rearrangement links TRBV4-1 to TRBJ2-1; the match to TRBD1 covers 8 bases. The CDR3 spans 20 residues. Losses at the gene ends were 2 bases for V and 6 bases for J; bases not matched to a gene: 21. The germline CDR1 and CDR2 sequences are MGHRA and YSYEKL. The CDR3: CASSQPTQGITRGPGNEQFF. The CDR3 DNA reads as TGCGCCAGCAGCCAACCTACCCAAGGGATTACCAGGGGGCCTGGCAATGAGCAGTTCTTC.

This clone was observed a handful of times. As DNA, the CDR3 is TGTGCCAGCAGCTCACTAAACGGGGGGGGCTCAGATACGCAGTATTTT. Protein product: CASSSLNGGGSDTQYF. The V and J genes are TRBV9 and TRBJ2-3; TRBD2 aligns across 8 bases. There are 16 residues in the CDR3. CDR1 and CDR2 (germline): SGDLS, YYNGEE. J gave up 4 bases and V 4 bases, and 11 bases lay outside the gene matches.

In nucleotides, the CDR3 is TGTGCCAGTAGTGTAGCGGGGTACCAAGAGACCCAGTACTTC. Its translation is CASSVAGYQETQYF. The J gene is TRBJ2-5, the V gene TRBV19; TRBD2 aligns across 8 bases. Germline V gene sequence: CDR1 LNHDA, CDR2 SQIVND (reference sequence). With 5 bases clipped from V and 0 bases from J, the junction kept 2 bases outside the gene matches. This CDR3 is 14 amino acids long.

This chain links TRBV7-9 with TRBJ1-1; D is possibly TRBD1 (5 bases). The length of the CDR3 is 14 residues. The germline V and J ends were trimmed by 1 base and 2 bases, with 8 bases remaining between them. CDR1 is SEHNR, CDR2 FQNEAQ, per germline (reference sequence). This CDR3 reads CASSLGGDNTEAFF. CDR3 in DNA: TGTGCCAGCAGCTTAGGGGGGGATAACACTGAAGCTTTCTTT.

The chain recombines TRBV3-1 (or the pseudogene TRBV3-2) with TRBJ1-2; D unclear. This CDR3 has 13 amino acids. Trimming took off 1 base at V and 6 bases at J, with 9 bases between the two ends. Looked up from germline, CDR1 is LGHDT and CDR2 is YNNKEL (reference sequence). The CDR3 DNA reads TGTGCCAGCAGCCAAGGGTCGGGGAATGGCTACACCTTC. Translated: CASSQGSGNGYTF.